Below are 3 T cell receptor beta chains sequenced from a single sample in a study of OX40 agonist ivuxolimab in advanced cancers. Sequencing used immunoSEQ multiplex PCR; TCRdb keeps in-frame clones, though not all of them. The table lists about 40,000 clones, roughly 84% of them singletons, with around 16% in the top ten. Source: CD4+ or CD8+ T cells sorted from blood, taken in a trial of the OX40 agonist ivuxolimab. Receptor source: an adult with an advanced solid tumor such as melanoma, head and neck, liver or kidney cancer.

This CDR3 reads CASSDLVGNEQFF. The CDR3, as DNA: TGTGCCAGCAGTGATTTGGTTGGGAATGAGCAGTTCTTC. The chain uses TRBV25-1 and TRBJ2-1; D ambiguous. V lost 3 bases and J lost 7, with 10 bases in between. The CDR3 has 13 amino acids. Germline CDR1 and CDR2: MGHDK and SYGVNS. The full variable domain, rest sourced from reference TRBV25-1 and TRBJ2-1, is EADIYQTPRYLVIGTGKKITLECSQTMGHDKMYWYQQDPGMELHLIHYSYGVNSTEKGDLSSESTVSRIRTEHFPLTLESARPSHTSQYLCASSDLVGNEQFFGPGTRLTVL.

This clone was seen once. The genes are TRBV18 and TRBJ1-1; no definite D call. CDR1 is KGHSH and CDR2 is LQKENI in the germline V gene. V was shortened by 6 bases and J by 2 bases, with 19 bases between the two germline ends. The CDR3 extends over 16 amino acids. The CDR3 DNA reads TGTGCCAGCTCCGACGACATGACGCTATTCAACACTGAAGCTTTCTTT. It yields the protein CASSDDMTLFNTEAFF.

The chain employs TRBV5-5 and TRBJ1-5; no firm D call. From germline, CDR1 is SGHKS and CDR2 YYEKEE (reference sequence). The length of the CDR3 is 15 residues. Trimming pared 0 bases from V and 0 bases from J, leaving 7 bases between. This chain's CDR3 is CASSLEGFSNQPQHF. In nucleotides, the CDR3 is TGTGCCAGCAGCTTGGAAGGATTTAGCAATCAGCCCCAGCATTTT.